This TCR beta chain appears in the sequencing data of a study of blood T cell repertoires in COVID-19. Study context: From T cells, B-cell-depleted T cells, or PBMCs came the material, which was cDNA or gDNA.

The CDR3 has 13 amino acids. V was pared by 10 bases and J by 0 bases, with 12 bases between. The method was immunoSEQ multiplex PCR; TCRdb's version includes in-frame clones alone and lacks a portion of them. This table holds about 380,000 clones, 85% to 90% found once. The clonotype originates from a woman aged 18-29 years who had recovered from COVID-19. J is TRBJ1-1 and V is TRBV12-3 or TRBV12-4; D is possibly TRBD1 (5 bases). Sequenced sample: PBMCs or T cells enriched from blood (not recorded which). The CDR3 DNA follows: TGTGCCACCCACCCGACAGTGAACACTGAAGCTTTCTTT. The encoded protein is CATHPTVNTEAFF.